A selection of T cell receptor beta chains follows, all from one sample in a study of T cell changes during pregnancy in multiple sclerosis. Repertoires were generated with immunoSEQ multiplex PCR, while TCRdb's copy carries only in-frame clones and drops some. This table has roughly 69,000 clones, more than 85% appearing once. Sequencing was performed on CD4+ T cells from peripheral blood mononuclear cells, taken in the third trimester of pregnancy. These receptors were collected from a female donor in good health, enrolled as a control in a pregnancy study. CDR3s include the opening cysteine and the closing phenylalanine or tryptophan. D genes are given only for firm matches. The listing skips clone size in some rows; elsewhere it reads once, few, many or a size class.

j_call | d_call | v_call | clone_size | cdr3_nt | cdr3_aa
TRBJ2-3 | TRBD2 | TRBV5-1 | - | TGCGCCAGCGGCCCTCAGGGAGGGGGCACAGATACGCAGTATTTT | CASGPQGGGTDTQYF
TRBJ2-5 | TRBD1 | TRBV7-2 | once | TGTGCCAGCATCGACAGGGGTCCTGAGGAGACCCAGTACTTC | CASIDRGPEETQYF
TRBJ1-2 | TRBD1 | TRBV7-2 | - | TGTGCCAGCAGCTCCCACAGGGGGCAAGGCTACACCTTC | CASSSHRGQGYTF
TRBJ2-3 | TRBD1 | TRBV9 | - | TGTGCCAGCGTATCCTCCGGGACAGGGGGCATAGATACGCAGTATTTT | CASVSSGTGGIDTQYF
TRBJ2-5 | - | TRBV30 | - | TGTGCCTGGAGTGTATACGGGATCCAAGAGACCCAGTACTTC | CAWSVYGIQETQYF
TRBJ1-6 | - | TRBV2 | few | TGTGCCAGCAGTTTTAACAGGGCCCTCAATTCACCCCTCCACTTT | CASSFNRALNSPLHF
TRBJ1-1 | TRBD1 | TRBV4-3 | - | TGCGCCAGCAGCCGCGAGGGGACAGGGGGATTTGAAGCTTTCTTT | CASSREGTGGFEAFF
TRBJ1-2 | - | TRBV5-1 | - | TGCGCCAGCAGCTTCGATAGCCAGTCGCCCTATGGCTACACCTTC | CASSFDSQSPYGYTF
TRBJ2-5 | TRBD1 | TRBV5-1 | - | TGCGCCAGCAGCTCGGGACAGGGAGGCTGGGAGACCCAGTACTTC | CASSSGQGGWETQYF
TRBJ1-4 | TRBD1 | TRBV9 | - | TGTGCCAGCAGCGCAACGGGACAGGAAAATGAAAAACTGTTTTTT | CASSATGQENEKLFF
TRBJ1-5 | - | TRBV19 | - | TGTGCCAGTAGCCCCCGGGTCAGTTATAGCAATCAGCCCCAGCATTTT | CASSPRVSYSNQPQHF
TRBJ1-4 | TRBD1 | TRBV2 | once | TGTGCCAGCAGCGGGACAGCTTCTAATGAAAAACTGTTTTTT | CASSGTASNEKLFF
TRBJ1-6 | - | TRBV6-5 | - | TGTGCCAGCAGTTACTCACAATCACCCCTCCACTTT | CASSYSQSPLHF
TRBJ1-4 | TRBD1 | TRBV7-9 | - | TGTGCCAGCCGTCCGGGACAGAAGGCAACTAATGAAAAACTGTTTTTT | CASRPGQKATNEKLFF
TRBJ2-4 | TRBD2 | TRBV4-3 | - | TGCGCCAGCAGCCAAGATCCCCCTAGCGGGGGGGCCGTGGGCAAAAACATTCAGTACTTC | CASSQDPPSGGAVGKNIQYF
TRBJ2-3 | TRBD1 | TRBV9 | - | TGTGCCAGCAGCGTAGATGTCGGGACAGGACGTTCGGCGCAGTATTTT | CASSVDVGTGRSAQYF
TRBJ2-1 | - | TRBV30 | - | TGTGCCTGGACGTCAGGGGGGTGGGAGCAGTTCTTC | CAWTSGGWEQFF
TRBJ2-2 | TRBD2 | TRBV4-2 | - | TGTGCCAGCAACTTGCTAGCGGGGGGGCCGACCGGGGAGCTGTTTTTT | CASNLLAGGPTGELFF
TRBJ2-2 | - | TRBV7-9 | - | TGTGCCAGCAGCTTAGGTTGGGAGTCCGGGGAGCTGTTTTTT | CASSLGWESGELFF
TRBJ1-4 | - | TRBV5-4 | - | TGTGCCAGCAGCTTGGACAGGACTAATGAAAAACTGTTTTTT | CASSLDRTNEKLFF
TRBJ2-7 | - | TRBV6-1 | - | TGTGCCAGCAGGCAACTCGACAGGGAGCAGTACTTC | CASRQLDREQYF
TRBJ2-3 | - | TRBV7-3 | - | TGTGCCAGCAGCTCCCATAGCGGAGCAGATACGCAGTATTTT | CASSSHSGADTQYF
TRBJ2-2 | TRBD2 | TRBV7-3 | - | TGTGCCAGCAGCCAAGCGGGGAGGAACACCGGGGAGCTGTTTTTT | CASSQAGRNTGELFF
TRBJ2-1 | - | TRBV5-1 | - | TGCGCCAGCAGCTTGGGGCCGGGTCAGAATGAGCAGTTCTTC | CASSLGPGQNEQFF
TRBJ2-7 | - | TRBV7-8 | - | TGTGCCAGCAGTTCCACAGGGTTACCTTCCTACGAGCAGTACTTC | CASSSTGLPSYEQYF
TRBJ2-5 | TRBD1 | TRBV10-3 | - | TGTGCCATCAGTAGGGACAGATCTTTTCAAGAGACCCAGTACTTC | CAISRDRSFQETQYF
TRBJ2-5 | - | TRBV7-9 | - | TGTGCCAGCAGCCCTCAGGGGCGGGGGCTCCGGGAGACCCAGTACTTC | CASSPQGRGLRETQYF
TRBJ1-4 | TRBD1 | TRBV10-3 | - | TGTGCCACCAAACCGGGACAGGGTAATGAAAAACTGTTTTTT | CATKPGQGNEKLFF
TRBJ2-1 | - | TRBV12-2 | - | TGTGCAAGTCGCTGGACTAGCGGGGGCCCTAGGGTAAATGAGCAGTTCTTC | CASRWTSGGPRVNEQFF
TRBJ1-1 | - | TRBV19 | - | TGTGCCAGTAGTACCCCTCGCACAGGGTCGGCGAACACTGAAGCTTTCTTT | CASSTPRTGSANTEAFF
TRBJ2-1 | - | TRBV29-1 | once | TGCAGCGTTGGGGCCGAAAATCGGCCCTTCAATGAGCAGTTCTTC | CSVGAENRPFNEQFF
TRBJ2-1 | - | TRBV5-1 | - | TGCGCCAGCAGCCAAGTCTTAAGGGGGGGCGCCGGTGAGCAGTTCTTC | CASSQVLRGGAGEQFF
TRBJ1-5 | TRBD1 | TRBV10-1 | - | TGCGCCAGCAGTGTAGACAGGGGGCCTGGCAATCAGCCCCAGCATTTT | CASSVDRGPGNQPQHF
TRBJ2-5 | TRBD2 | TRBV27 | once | TGTGCCAGCAGGTCGGGACTAGCGGGGCAAGAGACCCAGTACTTC | CASRSGLAGQETQYF
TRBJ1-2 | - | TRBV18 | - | TGTGCCAGCTCACCACCCGCGGTAGACTATGGCTACACCTTC | CASSPPAVDYGYTF
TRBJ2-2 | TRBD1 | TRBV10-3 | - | TGTGCCATCAGTGAGTCGACGCCACAGGGGGCGCGGGGAGCCGGGGAGCTGTTTTTT | CAISESTPQGARGAGELFF
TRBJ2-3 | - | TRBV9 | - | TGTGCCAGCAGCGTAGAGGCAGGGTTGGGCACAGATACGCAGTATTTT | CASSVEAGLGTDTQYF
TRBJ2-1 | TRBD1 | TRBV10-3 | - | TGTGCCATCAGTGAGTCAGACAGGGGTTCCTACAATGAGCAGTTCTTC | CAISESDRGSYNEQFF
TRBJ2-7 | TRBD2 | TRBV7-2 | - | TGTGCCAGCAGCTTAGACGGGACTACGTCCTACGAGCAGTACTTC | CASSLDGTTSYEQYF
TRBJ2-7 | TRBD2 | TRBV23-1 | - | TGCGCCAGCAGCCCCGGGACTAGCGGGGGTTACGAGCAGTACTTC | CASSPGTSGGYEQYF